Presented here are 27 T cell receptor beta chains from one specimen sequenced in a study of T cell responses to AZD1222 COVID-19 vaccine. Clones were read by immunoSEQ multiplex PCR, and TCRdb kept only the in-frame ones, dropping some. The top ten hold 4.5% to 5.5% of the sample, which has over 110,000 clones, approximately 94% seen once. The sample was peripheral blood, taken on day 0 of AZD1222 vaccination. These receptors all come from an adult in good health.

The chain combines TRBV19 with TRBJ2-3; 11 bases align to TRBD2. CDR1 and CDR2 (germline): LNHDA, SQIVND (reference sequence). This CDR3 is built from 16 residues. J lost 2 bases, V lost 6 bases, and 7 bases had no gene match. The CDR3 region has the DNA TGTGCCAGTAGCCGACTAGCGGGGCCTGCCACAGATACGCAGTATTTT. Encoded protein: CASSRLAGPATDTQYF.

The genes are TRBV30 and TRBJ1-2; D is possibly TRBD1 (5 bases). Germline V gene lookup returns CDR1 GTSNPN and CDR2 SVGIG (reference sequence). The CDR3 is made up of 13 amino acids. V was clipped by 3 bases and J by 4 bases, with 12 bases between them. The CDR3 DNA follows: TGTGCCTGGAGGCCAGGCGGGGGCTATGGCTACACCTTC. Amino acid sequence: CAWRPGGGYGYTF.

The chain combines TRBV19 with TRBJ2-1, with 12 positions matching TRBD2. Per the germline V gene, CDR1 is LNHDA and CDR2 is SQIVND (reference sequence). The CDR3 has 16 residues. J gave up 9 bases and V 6 bases, and 12 bases lay outside the gene matches. The CDR3 coding sequence is TGTGCCAGTAGCTTGAGGCTAGCGGGAGGGCCTATTGAGCAGTTCTTC. It translates to CASSLRLAGGPIEQFF.

The V and J genes are TRBV30 and TRBJ2-7; D unclear. The CDR3 has 12 residues. Germline V gene sequence: CDR1 GTSNPN, CDR2 SVGIG (reference sequence). V lost 0 bases, J lost 4 bases, and 7 bases lay in between. CDR3 protein: CAWSVSRYEQYF. CDR3 DNA: TGTGCCTGGAGTGTCAGCCGTTACGAGCAGTACTTC. Using reference TRBV30 and TRBJ2-7 for the parts outside the CDR3, the full variable domain is SQTIHQWPATLVQPVGSPLSLECTVEGTSNPNLYWYRQAAGRGLQLLFYSVGIGQISSEVPQNLSASRPQDRQFILSSKKLLLSDSGFYLCAWSVSRYEQYFGPGTRLTVT.

The chain carries TRBV27 and TRBJ2-7; 8 bases map to TRBD2. Trimming removed 5 bases from V and 9 bases from J; junction bases left unmatched: 6. Germline-derived CDR1 and CDR2 are MNHEY and SMNVEV (reference sequence). The CDR3 has 12 amino acids. The CDR3 loop is CASSERGGPQYF. The CDR3 bases are TGTGCCAGCAGTGAACGGGGGGGCCCGCAGTACTTC.

V usage is TRBV30 and J usage is TRBJ1-5; D not certain. Germline lookup yields CDR1 GTSNPN and CDR2 SVGIG (reference sequence). Trimming shortened V by 2 bases and J by 5 bases, and 13 bases separated the two germline ends. The CDR3 is made up of 14 amino acids. The CDR3 DNA follows: TGTGCCTGGAGTAGTCAGCAAATCTATCAGCCCCAGCATTTT. This sequence encodes CAWSSQQIYQPQHF.

DNA of the CDR3: TGTGCCAGTAGTATACTAGCGGGAGGCCGGGGAAATGAGCAGTTCTTC. Its translation: CASSILAGGRGNEQFF. The rearrangement joins TRBV19 to TRBJ2-1; TRBD2 aligns across 11 bases. The CDR3 is made up of 16 amino acids. The V and J ends lost 2 bases and 7 bases, in that order; junction bases with no gene match: 7. The germline V gene encodes CDR1 LNHDA and CDR2 SQIVND (reference sequence).

This clone was recorded only once. The V call is TRBV10-3, the J call TRBJ2-1, with 7 bases that match TRBD2. Germline CDR1 is ENHRY and CDR2 is SYGVKD. There are 15 residues in the CDR3. V dropped 4 bases and J dropped 4; count of bases not matched to a gene: 7. The CDR3 region has the DNA TGTGCCATCAGTGTAAGGGGTAGCGGGTACAATGAGCAGTTCTTC. It yields the protein CAISVRGSGYNEQFF.

The chain joins TRBV18 to TRBJ2-1, with 7 bases matching TRBD1. This CDR3 contains 14 residues. The trim removed 1 base at V and 5 bases at J, leaving 2 bases unmatched. Germline assignment: CDR1 KGHSH and CDR2 LQKENI. CDR3 nucleotide sequence: TGTGCCAGCTCACCACAGGGGGCGAACAATGAGCAGTTCTTC. Residues: CASSPQGANNEQFF.

The chain has TRBV9 and TRBJ2-7, with a weak D call TRBD1 (5 bases). The V end was cut by 4 bases, the J end by 4 bases, with 15 bases between. The germline V gene encodes CDR1 SGDLS and CDR2 YYNGEE. CDR3 length: 14 residues. In DNA, the CDR3 is TGTGCCAGCAGCAGAGGTGGGGCCAGTTACGAGCAGTACTTC. It codes for CASSRGGASYEQYF.

The V call is TRBV5-4, the J call TRBJ2-5; 11 bases map to TRBD2. Per the germline V gene, CDR1 is SGHNT and CDR2 is YYREEE (reference sequence). This CDR3 has 15 residues. Germline trimming cut 1 base from V and 3 bases from J; bases unmatched to any gene: 2. DNA for the CDR3: TGTGCCAGCAGCTTGACTAGCGGGAGAGAAGAGACCCAGTACTTC. Its translation is CASSLTSGREETQYF.

The chain employs TRBV4-3 and TRBJ1-2, with a tentative D call TRBD1 (5 bases). Germline V gives CDR1 LGHNA, CDR2 YSLEER. This CDR3 has 14 amino acids. V shed 4 bases and J shed 3 bases, with 12 bases lying between them. CDR3 nucleotides: TGCGCCAGCAGCCCGGGACTGTCATACTATGGCTACACCTTC. Amino acid sequence: CASSPGLSYYGYTF.

The CDR3 spells CASSVGLAGELFF. DNA of the CDR3: TGCGCCAGCAGCGTCGGTTTGGCCGGGGAGCTGTTTTTT. The gene calls are TRBV5-1 and TRBJ2-2; D uncertain. V was shortened by 4 bases and J by 6 bases, with 10 bases between the two germline ends. The CDR3 runs 13 residues. Germline values: CDR1 SGHRS, CDR2 YFSETQ.

V is TRBV27 and J is TRBJ2-3; TRBD2 matches 16 bases. With V trimmed by 6 bases and J by 2 bases, 14 bases remained unmatched. Germline values: CDR1 MNHEY, CDR2 SMNVEV (reference sequence). The CDR3 sequence is 20 residues long. CDR3 protein: CASRLGQGTSGRADTDTQYF. The CDR3 DNA reads TGTGCCAGCAGATTGGGGCAGGGGACTAGCGGGAGGGCCGACACAGATACGCAGTATTTT.

This rearrangement joins TRBV12-5 to TRBJ2-7; weak D call: TRBD1 (6 bases). Germline V gene data show CDR1 as LGHNT and CDR2 as FRNRAP. This CDR3 contains 15 residues. Trimming stripped 5 bases from V and 0 bases from J, with 14 bases between. The CDR3 loop is CASGDGQLSSYEQYF. As DNA, the CDR3 is TGTGCTAGTGGTGACGGACAGTTGAGCTCCTACGAGCAGTACTTC.

The chain uses TRBV7-9 and TRBJ1-2, with a tentative D call TRBD1 (6 bases). Per the germline V gene, CDR1 is SEHNR and CDR2 is FQNEAQ (reference sequence). The V end was cut by 1 base, the J end by 7 bases, with 16 bases between. The CDR3 is 15 residues long. CDR3 in amino acids: CASSLVSPQGSGYTF. As DNA, the CDR3 is TGTGCCAGCAGCTTAGTTTCCCCACAGGGTAGTGGCTACACCTTC.

V is TRBV5-1 and J is TRBJ1-2; D uncertain. V gave up 3 bases and J gave up 2 bases, with 8 bases separating them. Germline CDR1 is SGHRS and CDR2 is YFSETQ. The CDR3 is 13 residues long. As DNA, the CDR3 is TGCGCCAGCAGCTCGGACGGAAACTATGGCTACACCTTC. This sequence encodes CASSSDGNYGYTF.

V is TRBV18 and J is TRBJ2-3, with unresolved D. Trimming pared 5 bases from V and 6 bases from J, leaving 9 bases between. This CDR3 comprises 12 residues. Germline V lookup: CDR1 KGHSH, CDR2 LQKENI. The chain's CDR3 is CASSSEVDTQYF. DNA of the CDR3: TGTGCCAGCTCATCCGAGGTGGATACGCAGTATTTT. Full variable domain (missing parts from reference TRBV18 and TRBJ2-3): NAGVMQNPRHLVRRRGQEARLRCSPMKGHSHVYWYRQLPEEGLKFMVYLQKENIIDESGMPKERFSAEFPKEGPSILRIQQVVRGDSAAYFCASSSEVDTQYFGPGTRLTVL.

This chain uses TRBV14 with TRBJ2-7, with TRBD1 matching 7 bases. Trimming cost V 4 bases and J 7 bases; bases outside gene matches: 10. CDR1 is SGHDN and CDR2 is FVKESK in the germline V gene. This CDR3 has 14 residues. CDR3 sequence: CASSPQGPRREQYF. The DNA of the CDR3 is TGTGCCAGCAGCCCACAGGGGCCTAGGAGGGAGCAGTACTTC.

The gene calls are TRBV6-2 or TRBV6-3 and TRBJ1-5; 8 bases map to TRBD1. In germline, CDR1 is MNHEY, CDR2 SVGEGT. This CDR3 is built from 15 residues. J gave up 4 bases and V 4 bases, and 6 bases lay outside the gene matches. This CDR3 reads CASSFTGGGNQPQHF. In DNA form, the CDR3 reads TGTGCCAGCAGTTTCACAGGGGGAGGTAATCAGCCCCAGCATTTT.

The sample holds a few counts of this clone. This chain links TRBV6-2 or TRBV6-3 with TRBJ1-1; D gene ambiguous. The CDR3 length is 11 residues. V lost 6 bases to trimming and J lost 5 bases, with 7 bases between them. Germline V CDR1 and CDR2: MNHEY, SVGEGT. The chain's CDR3 is CASSPRTEAFF. The CDR3 DNA follows: TGTGCCAGCAGCCCCCGGACTGAAGCTTTCTTT.

The chain joins TRBV6-5 to TRBJ1-1, with D perhaps TRBD1 (5 bases). The germline V and J ends were trimmed by 10 bases and 4 bases, with 16 bases remaining between them. The CDR3 runs 13 residues. The germline gives CDR1 MNHEY, CDR2 SVGAGI. The CDR3 bases are TGTGCCACTAGGCTTGCGGGGACCACTGAAGCTTTCTTT. Encoded protein: CATRLAGTTEAFF.

J is TRBJ1-2 and V is TRBV7-9; 9 bases align to TRBD1. This CDR3 spans 12 amino acids. The germline gives CDR1 SEHNR, CDR2 FQNEAQ (reference sequence). V trimming: 4 bases; J trimming: 8 bases; junction bases outside the gene matches: 2. As DNA, the CDR3 is TGTGCCAGCAGCTGGGACAGGGACGGCTACACCTTC. It is translated as CASSWDRDGYTF.

The chain employs TRBV14 and TRBJ2-2; 9 nucleotides line up with TRBD1. The trim removed 4 bases at V and 0 bases at J, leaving 3 bases unmatched. CDR1 is SGHDN, CDR2 FVKESK, per germline. The CDR3 extends over 16 amino acids. The CDR3 DNA sequence: TGTGCCAGCAGCCGACGACAGGGGGCGAACACCGGGGAGCTGTTTTTT. Its translation: CASSRRQGANTGELFF.

This clone appeared once. The CDR3 is CASSRYTAYEQYF. The CDR3 nucleotides are TGTGCCAGCAGCCGATATACAGCCTACGAGCAGTACTTC. J is TRBJ2-7 and V is TRBV7-2; D gene ambiguous. Germline CDR1 and CDR2: SGHTA and FQGNSA. The CDR3 has 13 residues. The V end was cut by 5 bases, the J end by 2 bases, with 10 bases between.

J is TRBJ2-7 and V is TRBV6-5; a possible D gene is TRBD1 (6 bases). Germline values: CDR1 MNHEY, CDR2 SVGAGI. CDR3 size: 15 residues. Trimming shortened V by 0 bases and J by 2 bases, and 11 bases separated the two germline ends. The CDR3 here is CASSYSQGRTYEQYF. The CDR3 bases are TGTGCCAGCAGTTACTCACAGGGACGGACCTACGAGCAGTACTTC.

The CDR3 protein is CASSVFIPGQGSYEQYF. The CDR3 nucleotides are TGTGCCAGCAGTGTATTTATCCCGGGACAGGGCTCCTACGAGCAGTACTTC. J is TRBJ2-7 and V is TRBV6-1; 9 nucleotides agree with TRBD1. Germline loops: CDR1 MNHNS, CDR2 SASEGT. The junction had 10 bases not matched to a gene; V was cut back by 4 bases and J by 0 bases. This CDR3 spans 17 amino acids.